The 14 T cell receptor beta chains below all came from one sample that was sequenced in a study of shared clonotypes between healthy human individuals. The protocol was immunoSEQ multiplex PCR, while the TCRdb copy is restricted to in-frame clones and leaves out a portion. In the table there are a few hundred thousand clones, roughly 85% of which are singletons. The specimen sequenced was PBMCs. The receptors derive from a woman aged 40 to 50 in good health. Some clones in this sample may be carry-over from other donors' samples.

This clone came up a few times. The chain carries TRBV5-4 and TRBJ2-3, with TRBD2 matching 11 bases. This CDR3 has 17 amino acids. J gave up 4 bases and V 3 bases, and 10 bases lay outside the gene matches. Germline lookup yields CDR1 SGHNT and CDR2 YYREEE (reference sequence). The CDR3 sequence: CASSSKTSGKSADTQYF. In DNA form, the CDR3 reads TGTGCCAGCAGCTCTAAGACTAGCGGGAAATCAGCAGATACGCAGTATTTT.

In this sample, this clone turned up a few times. Other DNA variants within this sample encode the same CDR3. The rearrangement joins TRBV5-1 to TRBJ2-2; 8 nucleotides line up with TRBD1. Looked up from germline, CDR1 is SGHRS and CDR2 is YFSETQ. The ends lost 4 bases at V and 6 bases at J; junction bases unmatched: 2. CDR3 size: 13 residues. In DNA, the CDR3 is TGCGCCAGCAGCCCAGGGGGCGCCGGGGAGCTGTTTTTT. Translating gives CASSPGGAGELFF.

The genes are TRBV28 and TRBJ2-2, with 11 bases that match TRBD1. Trimming took 4 bases from V and 7 from J; bases not matched to a gene: 11. Germline CDR1 MDHEN, CDR2 SYDVKM. The CDR3 loop spans 17 amino acids. The DNA of the CDR3 is TGTGCCAGCAGTTCGATACCGGGACAGGGGGATGGCGGGGAGCTGTTTTTT. Amino acid sequence: CASSSIPGQGDGGELFF.

J is TRBJ2-7 and V is TRBV9; 14 bases match TRBD2. CDR1 SGDLS and CDR2 YYNGEE come from the germline V gene. The CDR3 extends over 16 amino acids. V gave up 4 bases and J gave up 6 bases; unmatched junction bases: 9. CDR3 region: CASSILGLAGEGEQYF. CDR3 sequence (DNA): TGTGCCAGCAGCATCCTGGGACTAGCGGGAGAAGGCGAGCAGTACTTC.

Points on this clone: Distinct nucleotide sequences in the sample also encode this CDR3. CDR3 amino acids: CASSFQRTEAFF. The DNA for the CDR3 is TGTGCCAGCAGTTTCCAGAGAACTGAAGCTTTCTTT. The V and J genes are TRBV28 and TRBJ1-1; the D is unclear. Trimming removed 3 bases from V and 5 bases from J, with 7 bases in between. CDR1 is MDHEN and CDR2 is SYDVKM in the germline V gene. The CDR3 contains 12 residues.

The chain employs TRBV28 and TRBJ2-6; D possibly corresponds to TRBD2 (6 bases). Germline values: CDR1 MDHEN, CDR2 SYDVKM. The CDR3 is 14 residues long. With 6 bases removed from V and 3 bases from J, the gap between germline ends came to 9 bases. CDR3 nucleotide sequence: TGTGCCAGCAGAGGAGGGATTGGGGCCAACGTCCTGACTTTC. This gives the protein CASRGGIGANVLTF.

This clone was counted between two and nine times. The chain joins TRBV5-1 to TRBJ2-1; tentatively, D is TRBD1 (5 bases). Between the trimmed V and J ends, which lost 4 bases and 8 bases, there was a span of 22 bases. The CDR3 is 16 amino acids. CDR1 is SGHRS, CDR2 YFSETQ, per germline. Here the CDR3 DNA reads TGCGCCAGCAGCCCTGGGGCGGCCCCTGTGGGCGATGAGCAGTTCTTC. It codes for CASSPGAAPVGDEQFF. Together with reference TRBV5-1 and TRBJ2-1, the CDR3 gives the full variable domain: KAGVTQTPRYLIKTRGQQVTLSCSPISGHRSVSWYQQTPGQGLQFLFEYFSETQRNKGNFPGRFSGRQFSNSRSEMNVSTLELGDSALYLCASSPGAAPVGDEQFFGPGTRLTVL.

This clone occurred a few times. This chain links TRBV7-9 with TRBJ2-3; the D gene is possibly TRBD1 (6 bases). The germline V gene has CDR1 SEHNR and CDR2 FQNEAQ (reference sequence). The CDR3 runs to 15 residues. The V end was cut by 3 bases, the J end by 3 bases, with 13 bases between. CDR3 coding DNA: TGTGCCAGCAGCTTTATGGGGGCGCGGACAGATACGCAGTATTTT. Translated: CASSFMGARTDTQYF.

This clone was recorded a few times. The gene calls are TRBV5-4 and TRBJ1-4, with D maybe TRBD1 (5 bases). Germline CDR1 is SGHNT and CDR2 is YYREEE (reference sequence). The CDR3 contains 15 residues. V was clipped by 4 bases and J by 5 bases, with 15 bases between them. CDR3 sequence (DNA): TGTGCCAGCAGCACTCAGGGTAACCGGAATGAAAAACTGTTTTTT. This translates into CASSTQGNRNEKLFF. Together with reference TRBV5-4 and TRBJ1-4, the CDR3 gives the full variable domain: ETGVTQSPTHLIKTRGQQVTLRCSSQSGHNTVSWYQQALGQGPQFIFQYYREEENGRGNFPPRFSGLQFPNYSSELNVNALELDDSALYLCASSTQGNRNEKLFFGSGTQLSVL.

This clone was seen a few times. V gene TRBV20-1 combines with J gene TRBJ2-3; D gene uncertain. V dropped 8 bases and J dropped 4 bases, with 10 bases sitting between them. From germline, CDR1 is DFQATT and CDR2 SNEGSKA (reference sequence). This CDR3 has 11 residues. CDR3 amino acids: CSPLLSDTQYF. CDR3 DNA sequence: TGCAGTCCCCTCCTATCAGATACGCAGTATTTT.

This clone was counted a few times. The rearrangement uses TRBV7-3 and TRBJ2-3; 8 bases line up with TRBD2. This CDR3 is 15 amino acids long. In germline, CDR1 is SGHTA, CDR2 FQGTGA. J gave up 4 bases and V 5 bases, and 8 bases lay outside the gene matches. CDR3 in DNA: TGTGCCAGCAGCCCTCAAGCGGGAGTTTCAGATACGCAGTATTTT. Its translation: CASSPQAGVSDTQYF.

V is TRBV6-1 and J is TRBJ2-1, with 8 bases fitting TRBD2. Germline CDR1 reads MNHNS; CDR2 reads SASEGT. The CDR3 spans 15 residues. V lost 1 base and J lost 6; bases outside the gene matches: 5. Here the CDR3 DNA reads TGTGCCAGCAGTGAAGTCGCGGGAGGAAGCAATGAGCAGTTCTTC. It codes for CASSEVAGGSNEQFF.

This rearrangement joins TRBV9 to TRBJ2-5; tentative D call: TRBD1 (5 bases). The CDR3 covers 13 residues. V was trimmed by 5 bases and J by 4 bases, leaving 12 bases between them. Germline-derived CDR1 and CDR2 are SGDLS and YYNGEE. The CDR3 sequence is CASRGRASETQYF. In DNA, the CDR3 is TGTGCCAGCAGGGGCAGGGCGTCAGAGACCCAGTACTTC.

V and J are TRBV13 and TRBJ1-2; D is unresolved. Germline V gene sequence: CDR1 PRHDT, CDR2 FYEKMQ (reference sequence). The CDR3 loop spans 13 amino acids. The V and J ends lost 0 bases and 0 bases respectively, with 2 bases between them. In DNA, the CDR3 is TGTGCCAGCAGCTTAGGCCCTAACTATGGCTACACCTTC. Translation: CASSLGPNYGYTF.